The 5 T cell receptor beta chains presented below share a single source sample, sequenced in a study of cytomegalovirus exposure and HLA in healthy donors. Use of 60 Vbeta and 13 Jbeta primers characterized the PCR. This table comes from immunoSEQ multiplex PCR, and its TCRdb copy is limited to in-frame clones, with some not included. The table lists around 100,000 clones, roughly 69% of them singletons. The sequencing input was PBMCs. The receptor source for this set is a woman aged 25 to 39 in good health and CMV-seronegative.

The rearrangement uses TRBV30 and TRBJ2-5; D perhaps matches TRBD1 (6 bases). Per germline, CDR1 GTSNPN and CDR2 SVGIG (reference sequence). The CDR3 is made up of 14 amino acids. Trimming pared 0 bases from V and 2 bases from J, leaving 10 bases between. The CDR3 reads CAWSVKGVQETQYF. The CDR3 nucleotides read TGTGCCTGGAGTGTAAAGGGGGTGCAAGAGACCCAGTACTTC. Complete variable domain (other parts from reference TRBV30 and TRBJ2-5): SQTIHQWPATLVQPVGSPLSLECTVEGTSNPNLYWYRQAAGRGLQLLFYSVGIGQISSEVPQNLSASRPQDRQFILSSKKLLLSDSGFYLCAWSVKGVQETQYFGPGTRLLVL.

The V call is TRBV5-6, the J call TRBJ2-7; 11 bases map to TRBD1. The germline V gene has CDR1 SGHDT and CDR2 YYEEEE. V lost 4 bases to trimming and J lost 5 bases; unmatched junction nucleotides: 5. The CDR3 is made up of 14 amino acids. In nucleotides, the CDR3 is TGTGCCAGCAGCGGGGACAGGGGGATCGACGAGCAGTACTTC. It codes for CASSGDRGIDEQYF.

The J gene is TRBJ2-2, the V gene TRBV28, with D hard to call. This CDR3 comprises 15 residues. Trimming removed 6 bases at V and 0 bases at J, with 11 bases between. Germline V gene data show CDR1 as MDHEN and CDR2 as SYDVKM. As DNA, the CDR3 is TGTGCCAGCAGCCCCGGTAGCACGAACACCGGGGAGCTGTTTTTT. Its translation: CASSPGSTNTGELFF.

The count of this clone is one. This chain uses TRBV6-6 with TRBJ2-7, with 8 bases aligning to TRBD1. The CDR3 is 14 amino acids. CDR1 and CDR2 (germline): MNHNY, SVGAGI (reference sequence). J gave up 2 bases and V 5 bases, and 5 bases lay outside the gene matches. The CDR3 is CASSRGQATYEQYF. In nucleotides, the CDR3 is TGTGCCAGCAGTAGGGGACAGGCGACCTACGAGCAGTACTTC.

V gene TRBV28 combines with J gene TRBJ2-5; TRBD1 agrees at 9 bases. The J call is doubtful: the DNA matches TRBJ2-7 better. Germline V CDR1 and CDR2: MDHEN, SYDVKM. The CDR3 runs to 16 residues. For the CDR3, the DNA is TGTGCCAGCAGTTCCGGTTCCGGGACAGGGCCCTACGAGCAGTACTTC. This encodes CASSSGSGTGPYEQYF.